This T cell receptor (beta chain) was identified during a study of regulatory T cells in long-lasting Graves disease. Study-wide findings and caveats: Persistent patients shared 2,741 public clonotypes among themselves. Newly diagnosed patients shared fewer, at roughly 970. Sample size was small, which may have lowered accuracy. Exclusively peripheral blood, rather than thyroid tissue, was studied.

As to this clonotype: What it binds is not known. Given a much more abundant clone one base away, this may be a read error.

This CDR3 is 15 amino acids long. Looked up from germline, CDR1 is DFQATT and CDR2 is SNEGSKA (reference sequence). V shed 3 bases and J shed 2 bases, with 17 bases lying between them. The time point: newly diagnosed GD, antithyroid drugs for less than 3 months. Extracted RNA from PBMCs served as the source of the TCR library. American Thyroid Association guidelines served as the basis for diagnosing Graves' disease. Arm-PCR of CDR3 regions and iRepertoire HTBI primers were used to build TCR beta libraries. Each CDR3 protein gets one entry after TCRdb re-called the multiplex PCR reads with MiXCR. The table records 300,000 to 450,000 distinct CDR3 sequences, around 16% of them present only once.

This clonotype originated in a female donor with Graves disease. This chain uses TRBV20-1 with TRBJ2-7, with D possibly matching TRBD1 (5 bases). This material consisted of peripheral blood mononuclear cells (PBMCs), taken at new diagnosis, from a patient treated with antithyroid drugs. The CDR3, as DNA: TGCAGTGCTAGGGTGATTTACAGGAGAGCCTACGAGCAGTACTTC. The encoded protein is CSARVIYRRAYEQYF.